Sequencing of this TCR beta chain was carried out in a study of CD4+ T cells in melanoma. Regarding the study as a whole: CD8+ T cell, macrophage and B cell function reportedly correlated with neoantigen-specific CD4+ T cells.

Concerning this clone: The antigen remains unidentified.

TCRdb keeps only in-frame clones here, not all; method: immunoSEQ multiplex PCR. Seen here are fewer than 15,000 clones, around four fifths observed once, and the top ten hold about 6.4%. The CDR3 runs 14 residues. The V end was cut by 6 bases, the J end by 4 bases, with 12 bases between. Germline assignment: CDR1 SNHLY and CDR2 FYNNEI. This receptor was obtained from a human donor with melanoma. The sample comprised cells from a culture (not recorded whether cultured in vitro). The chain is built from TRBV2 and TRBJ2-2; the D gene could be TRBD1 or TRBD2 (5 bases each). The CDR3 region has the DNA TGTGCCAGCAGGGGGGTATCTTCCACCGGGGAGCTGTTTTTT. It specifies CASRGVSSTGELFF.